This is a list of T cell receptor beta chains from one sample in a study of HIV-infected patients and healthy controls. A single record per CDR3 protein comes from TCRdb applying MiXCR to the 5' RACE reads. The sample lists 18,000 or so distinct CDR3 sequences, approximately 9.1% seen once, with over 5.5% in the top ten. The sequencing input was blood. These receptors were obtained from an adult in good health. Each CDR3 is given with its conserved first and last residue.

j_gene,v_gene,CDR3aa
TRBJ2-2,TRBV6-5,CASSYSAGGGGELFF
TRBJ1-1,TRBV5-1,CASSLAGQSNTEAFF
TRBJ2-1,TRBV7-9,CASSPGLAGYYNEQFF
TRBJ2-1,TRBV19,CASQAGQGIGNEQFF
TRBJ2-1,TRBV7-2,CASSIRDRPNNEQFF
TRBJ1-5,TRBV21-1,CASNSGQQDYSNQPQHF
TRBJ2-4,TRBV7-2,CASSPPNIQYF
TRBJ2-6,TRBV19,CASSRDVGANVLTF
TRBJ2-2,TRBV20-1,CSARDGITGELFF
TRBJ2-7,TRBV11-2,CASSLQGGTYEQYF
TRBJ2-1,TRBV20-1,CSARGLAGVVEQFF
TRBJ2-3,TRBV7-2,CASRRRAYTDTQYF
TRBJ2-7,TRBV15,CATSRDSSSYEQYF
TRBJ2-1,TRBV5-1,CASSLSQGGIYNEQFF
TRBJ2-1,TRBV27,CASSLSSLAGEYNEQFF
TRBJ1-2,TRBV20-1,CSARDARASSYGYTF
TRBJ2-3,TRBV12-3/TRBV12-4,CASTLGATDATDTQYF
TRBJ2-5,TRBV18,CASSSWAQETQYF
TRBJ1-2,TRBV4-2,CASSQEGDRYTF
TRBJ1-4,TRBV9,CASSLTVGINEKLFF
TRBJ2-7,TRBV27,CASSLRGPGRVSSEQYF
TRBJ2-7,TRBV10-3,CAIRVGAGGWEQYF
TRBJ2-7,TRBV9,CASSVEPSGNYEQYF
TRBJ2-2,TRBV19,CASSMDLAGGVVTGELFF
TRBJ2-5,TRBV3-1,CASSQDRLAAGETQYF
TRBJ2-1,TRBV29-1,CSARRNNEQFF
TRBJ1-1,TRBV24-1,CATSDSGTEAFF
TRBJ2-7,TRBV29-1,CSGYEGEQYF
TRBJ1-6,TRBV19,CASAKGSGSPLHF
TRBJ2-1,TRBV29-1,CSVDGYSTRDEQFF
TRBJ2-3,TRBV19,CASGYRTDTQYF
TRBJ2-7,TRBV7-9,CASSQGWSLTSGIYEQYF
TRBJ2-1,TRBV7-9,CASNNPLGDEQFF
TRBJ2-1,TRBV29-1,CSVDGLAGERNEQFF
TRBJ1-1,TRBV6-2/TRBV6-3,CASTYAFRGLDTEAFF
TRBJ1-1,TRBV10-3,CAISERALNTEAFF
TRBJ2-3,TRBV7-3,CASSLTGVRDTQYF
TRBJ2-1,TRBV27,CASSLEPSGSLNEQFF
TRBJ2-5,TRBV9,CASSQPGLAGRQETQYF
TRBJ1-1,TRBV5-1,CASSSPGPEAFF
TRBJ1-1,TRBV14,CASSHLTGENTEAFF
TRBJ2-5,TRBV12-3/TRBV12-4,CASRTLAVGLTQYF
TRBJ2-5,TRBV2,CASNSGMETQYF
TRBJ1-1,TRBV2,CASSEGIGQENTEAFF
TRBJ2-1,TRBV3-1,CANSLLLAGRNEQFF
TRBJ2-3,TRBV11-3,CASSSPTDTQYF